The 3 T cell receptor beta chains listed next were all sequenced from one sample in a study of shared clonotypes between healthy human individuals (dated by TCRdb to about 2020). Libraries were prepared through the immunoSEQ multiplex PCR assay. Held by TCRdb, this immuneACCESS table contains in-frame sequences only and omits some clones. Under half of the omission traces to an unresolved V gene where checked; the cause of the rest is unknown. Within this sample are about 2 million clones, with about 95% of them counted one time only. The biggest ten clones account for more than 0.95% of the sample. CD8 naive samples consisted of CD45RO-negative cells that were positively selected for CCR7, yielding a CD45RA+CCR7+ population without TemRA cells. The sequencing sample was made of naive CD8+ T cells sorted from blood. The sample's cell subset or site, from its label and the paper: CD45RA+CCR7+. The source of these receptors is a man younger than 30 in good health.

The V call is TRBV6-1, the J call TRBJ1-2; TRBD1 might be the D (6 bases). The CDR3 contains 14 residues. The V gene lost 2 bases and the J gene lost 4 bases, with 11 bases spanning the gap. Germline V lookup: CDR1 MNHNS, CDR2 SASEGT. The chain's CDR3 is CASSERGGLYGYTF. The CDR3 DNA sequence: TGTGCCAGCAGTGAACGTGGGGGGCTCTATGGCTACACCTTC.

The chain is built from TRBV4-1 and TRBJ1-5; D gene unclear. CDR3 size: 13 residues. Trimming removed 4 bases from V and 6 bases from J, with 10 bases in between. Germline V gene sequence: CDR1 MGHRA, CDR2 YSYEKL. The CDR3 loop is CASSLSVGQPQHF. The CDR3, as DNA: TGCGCCAGCAGCCTCTCGGTGGGTCAGCCCCAGCATTTT.

This chain joins TRBV28 and TRBJ1-5; D is unclear. The V gene lost 0 bases and the J gene lost 4 bases, with 7 bases spanning the gap. The CDR3 has 14 amino acids. Germline V gene data show CDR1 as MDHEN and CDR2 as SYDVKM. The CDR3 loop reads CASSLWAENQPQHF. The CDR3, as DNA: TGTGCCAGCAGTTTATGGGCGGAAAATCAGCCCCAGCATTTT.